These 4 T cell receptor beta chains were all obtained from the same sample, sequenced in a study of tumor and adjacent non-tumor tissue in lung cancer. This sample's RNA came from whole unsorted tissue. Three rounds of nested PCR, following a modified ARM-PCR protocol, produced the TCRbeta library. MiXCR, run by TCRdb on the multiplex PCR reads, gives a single entry per CDR3 protein. The repertoire includes approximately 76,000 distinct CDR3 sequences, approximately 68% of them detected once, and approximately 12% sits in the top ten. The sequencing sample was made of lung tumor tissue. Source of these receptors: a woman in her 70s with non-small cell lung cancer.

As to this clonotype: This clone may be a read error of a much larger clone one base away. This chain connects TRBV24-1 to TRBJ2-7; the D gene is possibly TRBD2 (5 bases). CDR3 size: 16 residues. The V gene's germline CDR1 is KGHDR and CDR2 SFDVKD. Trimming left V 5 bases short and J 1 base short, with 17 bases between. The CDR3, as DNA: TGTGCCACCAGTGCCCTTGGAGCGGTAGGATCCTACGAGCAGTACTTC. Its translation: CATSALGAVGSYEQYF.

This clonotype has a count of ten or more. This rearrangement joins TRBV28 to TRBJ2-5; no firm D call. Trimming took off 5 bases at V and 2 bases at J, with 3 bases between the two ends. The CDR3 is 11 amino acids. CDR1 MDHEN and CDR2 SYDVKM come from the germline V gene. The CDR3 protein is CASSRQETQYF. The CDR3 DNA reads as TGTGCCAGCAGTCGACAAGAGACCCAGTACTTC. The variable domain in full, with the rest retrieved from reference TRBV28 and TRBJ2-5, is DVKVTQSSRYLVKRTGEKVFLECVQDMDHENMFWYRQDPGLGLRLIYFSYDVKMKEKGDIPEGYSVSREKKERFSLILESASTNQTSMYLCASSRQETQYFGPGTRLLVL.

A word on this clonotype: Mismatch with germline at one junction end may stem from a read error. The chain has TRBV5-1 and TRBJ1-5; 10 bases are shared with TRBD1. This CDR3 contains 14 residues. The germline CDR1 and CDR2 sequences are SGHRS and YFSETQ. This CDR3 is CASSSTGGNHPQHF. The CDR3 region has the DNA TGCGCCAGTAGCTCGACAGGGGGCAATCACCCCCAGCATTTT.

This clonotype was seen once. The CDR3 does not close with the conserved phenylalanine or tryptophan, likely indicating a read error. The chain uses TRBV29-1 and TRBJ2-3, with D tentatively TRBD2 (6 bases). V lost 6 bases, J lost 3 bases, and 16 bases lay in between. The CDR3 consists of 14 residues. Germline CDR1 and CDR2: SQVTM and ANQGSEA. CDR3 sequence (DNA): TGCAGCGTGCAAAGTGGGGGGAATACAGATACGCAGTATCTT. This translates into CSVQSGGNTDTQYL.